This entry concerns a single T cell receptor beta chain. Ten or more counts support this clonotype. It has no known antigen specificity. Base qualities were left out, and no much larger clone turns up one base away. All donors were healthy Caucasians. The twin cohort consisted of three pairs of female monozygotic twins, all aged roughly 18 to 29 years. CD4+ and CD8+ T cell populations were isolated with positive isolation kits from Invitrogen. V sheds 1 base and J sheds 2 bases, leaving 12 bases between their ends. The CDR3 starts with the cysteine, ends with the phenylalanine, and has 16 residues. The DNA shown is the 48-base CDR3, in frame from base 1. The data derive from a study of identical twins (dated by TCRdb to the mid-2010s). In terms of the full investigation: To test whether fetal clonotypes persist, the study used deep sequencing on TCR alpha and beta repertoires from monozygotic twins, unrelated adults of various ages, and cord blood. To rule out contamination, the twin experiments were replicated at different times with different library preparation protocols. Results the study describes overall, beyond this receptor: Compared with coincidental sharing between unrelated individuals, out-of-frame TCR alpha sequences shared between twins showed an excess of sequences with low generation probability. Invariant T cells such as MAIT and iNKT could partly confound zero-insertion analyses, though diverse VJ usage argued against this for most clonotypes. Because the same donors could not be followed over many years, the conclusions relied on cross-sectional statistical analysis. Out-of-frame TCR alpha sharing in monozygotic twins was systematically underestimated by recombination models, whereas sharing between unrelated individuals was in agreement with the recombination models. A weaker excess of twin sharing was found in beta out-of-frame sequences because the signal-to-noise ratio was lowered by fewer shared sequences. Fewer insertions were carried by abundant cord blood beta clonotypes; a weaker similar trend was observed in young adult naive repertoires, while no such trend was observed in memory repertoires.

The library was generated by 5' RACE. The instrument given in TCRdb is Illumina HiSeq 2000. Template switching added a universal primer binding site, and the final cDNA carried a unique molecular identifier that allowed TCR cDNA molecules to be counted accurately. Specific primers in the conserved constant-segment region were used to synthesize first-strand cDNA for TCR alpha and beta chains. Each cDNA library was double barcoded, with a SMART-Mk sample barcode plus Illumina barcodes, to control for contamination. TruSeq adapter sequences, together with Illumina sample barcodes, were added in two successive PCR steps. The TCR alpha and beta cDNA libraries were sequenced on the Illumina HiSeq platform using custom primers. The paper's data handling went like this. Unique molecular identifiers were extracted from raw reads with MiGEC, and CDR3 positions were determined with MiXCR. Recombination models were inferred per individual with the repgenHMM and IGoR tools using an EM algorithm. The tcR package in R was used for shared clonotype analysis, with sharing normalized by the product of cloneset sizes. To study raw recombination free of thymic and clonal selection effects, out-of-frame nonproductive sequences were analyzed. TCRdb applied fastp at Q25 and MiXCR to the public reads, then kept only in-frame beta chains. Each CDR3 protein appears once, grouped with its most common genes and DNA. The V and J calls follow TCRdb's processing rather than the paper's. This sample lists fewer than 550,000 distinct CDR3 sequences; around 15% were detected once. Approximately 0.98% of the sample rests with the top ten.

These data were also reused for a study on yellow fever vaccine responses in identical twins. The second study's authors report: According to the authors, in identical twins the way T cells responded to vaccination appeared partly convergent and partly personalized. In the study, vaccine-responding T cell clones were precisely tracked in identical twins.

The source of this sequence is a woman between 18 and 29 years old in good health. The chain links TRBV12-3 or TRBV12-4 with TRBJ1-5; a tentative D match to TRBD1 spans 5 bases. The sequenced material came from CD4+ T cells sorted from blood. For the CDR3, the sequence is CASSLGAGSGNQPQHF. The nucleotides are TGTGCCAGCAGTTTAGGGGCAGGGAGTGGCAATCAGCCCCAGCATTTT.